This TCR beta chain was obtained from a study of T-cell reconstitution after alpha-beta-depleted transplantation in children. The CDR3 totals 13 residues. Germline CDR1 is SSHAT and CDR2 is FNYEAQ (reference sequence). The V and J ends lost 5 bases and 5 bases respectively, with 11 bases between them. TCRbeta library preparation incorporated unique molecular identifiers. TCRdb reprocessed the PCR reads with MiXCR, giving one entry per CDR3 protein. The data contain about 360,000 distinct CDR3 sequences, more than 10% of them singletons. This clonotype was sampled from a human donor who donated a stem cell graft to a child with Fanconi anemia. Sequencing was performed on PBMCs, taken from the stem cell graft. The chain carries TRBV7-7 and TRBJ2-3; D not certain. For the CDR3, the DNA is TGTGCCAGCAGCCCTCAATTGGGAGATACGCAGTATTTT. Its translation: CASSPQLGDTQYF.